The source of this TCR beta chain is a study of control samples from healthy donors and cancer patients. The protocol was immunoSEQ multiplex PCR, while the TCRdb copy is restricted to in-frame clones and leaves out a portion. The sample lists around 190,000 clones; 90% were seen once. Germline V gene lookup returns CDR1 LGHNT and CDR2 FRNRAP. The CDR3 runs to 13 residues. V lost 7 bases, J lost 4 bases, and 13 bases lay in between. The sequenced sample was blood. The genes are TRBV12-5 and TRBJ2-5; D ambiguous. The receptor was derived from a woman aged 50 to 65 in good health. The CDR3 region is CASAVGNAETQYF. Here the CDR3 DNA reads TGTGCTAGTGCCGTGGGGAACGCAGAGACCCAGTACTTC.